This T cell receptor beta chain was captured in a study of Ad26.COV2.S vaccination and SARS-CoV-2 variants. As to treatment: about 20 received Ad26.COV2.S at low or high dose, single or two shots; 5 received placebo; per-sample allocation not given. The samples date from day 63 after the first vaccine or placebo injection. V was pared by 0 bases and J by 5 bases, with 7 bases between. This CDR3 is 13 amino acids long. Per germline, CDR1 KGHSH and CDR2 LQKENI. Produced via immunoSEQ multiplex PCR; TCRdb's table is partial and in-frame only. The sample has roughly 510,000 clones, around 88% seen once. V usage is TRBV18 and J usage is TRBJ1-1; D remains ambiguous. The receptor was isolated from a person between 18 and 60 years old who received the Ad26.COV2.S COVID-19 vaccine or a placebo. The sequencing here drew on peripheral blood, taken in a trial of Ad26.COV2.S vaccine versus placebo. The CDR3 DNA sequence: TGTGCCAGCTCACCACCCCCGCAGACTGAAGCTTTCTTT. It encodes CASSPPPQTEAFF. The whole variable domain, filled in from reference TRBV18 and TRBJ1-1, reads NAGVMQNPRHLVRRRGQEARLRCSPMKGHSHVYWYRQLPEEGLKFMVYLQKENIIDESGMPKERFSAEFPKEGPSILRIQQVVRGDSAAYFCASSPPPQTEAFFGQGTRLTVV.